This TCR beta chain originates from a study of regulatory T cells in long-lasting Graves disease listed by TCRdb under 2021. General notes on the study: Persistent Graves' disease was defined as persistently positive TSH receptor autoantibodies together with antithyroid drug treatment for over 5 years. Patients with persistent Graves' disease were compared with patients with newly diagnosed Graves' disease using TCR sequencing and RNA sequencing of peripheral blood. The study was registered as a clinical trial and conducted in China. TCR sequencing covered some 13 persistent and around 20 newly diagnosed Graves' disease patients, about 35 samples in total. On average, persistent Graves' disease patients in the clinical cohort had been on antithyroid drugs for about 10 years.

The sample's time point label is to be understood as: persistent/refractory GD, antithyroid drugs over 5 years with positive TRAb. RNA was extracted from PBMCs in TRIzol for both TCR sequencing and RNA sequencing. The diagnosis of Graves' disease was made according to American Thyroid Association guidelines. Patients for the study were recruited at an endocrinology department in Xi'an, China. Each patient gave about 8.1 milliliters of peripheral blood, collected in an EDTA anticoagulant tube. Ficoll Paque Plus density gradient separation was used to isolate PBMCs, and no further T cell sorting was done. An Agilent 2100 Bioanalyzer and agarose gel were used to check RNA quality, while a NanoDrop 2000 measured RNA concentration. This clonotype was seen only a few times. Its antigen is unknown. No base quality values were provided; no much bigger clone lies one nucleotide off. Receptors were amplified or captured by multiplex PCR. Instrument on record: Illumina HiSeq 4000. To build TCR beta libraries, CDR3 regions were amplified by Arm-PCR using iRepertoire HTBI primers. Gel purification was performed on PCR products prior to sequencing. The study's own analysis went as follows. Gene usage analysis of CDR3 amino acid clonotypes relied on the 55 to 80 TRBV and around 14 TRBJ segments identified across samples. Filtered high-quality paired reads were merged into contigs using COPE and FqMerger. Contigs were aligned with BLAST to IMGT TRBV, TRBD and TRBJ reference genes, and CDR3 was defined per IMGT. Clonotypes above 0.1% frequency were classified as highly expanded clones. Repertoire diversity was measured by Shannon entropy, and V-J evenness by the Gini coefficient. Public clonotypes were defined as clonotypes shared by more than one individual. TCRdb reanalyzed the raw reads on its own, using fastp at Q25 for trimming and MiXCR for clone calling, and kept in-frame beta chains. Rows merge per CDR3 protein into single entries with the most common DNA and genes. The V and J calls shown here were made by TCRdb, not taken from the authors' results. Counted in this sample were around 450,000 distinct CDR3 sequences; around a fifth of them appeared once. 7% to 9% of the sample is held by the ten biggest clonotypes.

Overall results and qualifications from the work: Peripheral blood alone was examined, since thyroid tissue, which constituted the primary lesion, could not be accessed. Sequencing and analysis were restricted to the TCR beta chain. The authors noted that the small sample size was a limitation that may lower accuracy. Persistent Graves' disease patients showed lower TCR Shannon entropy and fewer highly expanded clones than newly diagnosed patients, suggesting clonal expansion. Persistent patients shared more public clonotypes among themselves (2,741) than newly diagnosed patients did (more than 950).

The specimen comprised peripheral blood mononuclear cells (PBMCs), sampled when the disease was refractory, from a patient treated with antithyroid drugs. The source is a female donor with Graves disease.

Here the CDR3 is given as CAWSPGSGAFF. The DNA sequence is as follows: TGTGCCTGGAGTCCGGGCTCAGGGGCTTTCTTT. Here the chain combines TRBV30 and TRBJ1-1; matching of 5 bases hints at TRBD1 as the D gene. CDR1 GTSNPN and CDR2 SVGIG were looked up in the germline V gene (reference sequence). The V and J ends are trimmed by 2 bases and 11 bases, leaving 12 bases between them. The CDR3, from cysteine to phenylalanine, totals 11 residues. The only DNA kept is the CDR3, 33 bases in frame from the first base.